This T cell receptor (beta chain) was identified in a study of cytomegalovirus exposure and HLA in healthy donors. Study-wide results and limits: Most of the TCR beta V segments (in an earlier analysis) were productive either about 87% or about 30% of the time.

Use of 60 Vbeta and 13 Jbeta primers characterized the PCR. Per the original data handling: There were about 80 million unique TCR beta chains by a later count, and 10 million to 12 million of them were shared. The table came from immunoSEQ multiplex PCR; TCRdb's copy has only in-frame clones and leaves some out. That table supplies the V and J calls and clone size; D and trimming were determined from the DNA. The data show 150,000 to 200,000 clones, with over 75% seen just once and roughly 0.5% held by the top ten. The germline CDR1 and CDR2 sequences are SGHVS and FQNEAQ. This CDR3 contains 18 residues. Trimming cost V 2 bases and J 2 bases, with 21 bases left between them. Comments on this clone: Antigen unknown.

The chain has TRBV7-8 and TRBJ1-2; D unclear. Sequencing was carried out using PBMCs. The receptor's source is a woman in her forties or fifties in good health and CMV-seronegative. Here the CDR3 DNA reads TGTGCCAGCAGCTTAAGTCGCGCGACACGAAACCCAAACTATGGCTACACCTTC. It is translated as CASSLSRATRNPNYGYTF.